The 30 T cell receptor beta chains presented below share a single source sample, sequenced in a study of shared clonotypes between healthy human individuals. Method: immunoSEQ multiplex PCR; TCRdb's copy keeps in-frame clones and lacks some. The sample records some 790,000 clones, 55% to 80% being singletons. Specimen: memory CD4+ T cells sorted from blood. The subset was: CD45RA-negative fraction. The receptors come from a woman in her twenties or thirties in good health.

To note about this clone: Other DNA sequences within the sample encode an identical CDR3. The chain combines TRBV11-2 with TRBJ2-3; no definite D call. Trimming took off 4 bases at V and 3 bases at J, with 8 bases between the two ends. Germline V gene data show CDR1 as SGHAT and CDR2 as FQNNGV. The CDR3 has 13 residues. The CDR3 reads CASSSSGTDTQYF. In DNA form, the CDR3 reads TGTGCCAGCAGCTCCTCCGGGACAGATACGCAGTATTTT.

The rearrangement links TRBV29-1 to TRBJ2-2; D call uncertain. Germline V gives CDR1 SQVTM, CDR2 ANQGSEA. CDR3 length equals 13 residues. Trimming removed 7 bases at V and 0 bases at J, with 9 bases between. For the CDR3, the DNA is TGCAGCGACCAGCCCCCGAACACCGGGGAGCTGTTTTTT. Its protein product is CSDQPPNTGELFF.

The chain recombines TRBV28 with TRBJ1-2; D not resolved. This CDR3 spans 12 amino acids. Germline loops: CDR1 MDHEN, CDR2 SYDVKM. Trimming cost V 0 bases and J 5 bases, with 4 bases left between them. The CDR3 DNA sequence: TGTGCCAGCAGTTTATGGAGTTATGGCTACACCTTC. Its protein product is CASSLWSYGYTF.

The chain has TRBV7-9 and TRBJ2-3, with D hard to call. V lost 5 bases, J lost 2 bases, and 14 bases lay in between. The germline V gene has CDR1 SEHNR and CDR2 FQNEAQ (reference sequence). CDR3 length: 15 residues. The CDR3 nucleotides read TGTGCCAGCAGCCCTGACTGGTCCTCCACAGATACGCAGTATTTT. As protein: CASSPDWSSTDTQYF. Full variable domain (rest looked up from reference TRBV7-9 and TRBJ2-3): DTGVSQNPRHKITKRGQNVTFRCDPISEHNRLYWYRQTLGQGPEFLTYFQNEAQLEKSRLLSDRFSAERPKGSFSTLEIQRTEQGDSAMYLCASSPDWSSTDTQYFGPGTRLTVL.

This rearrangement joins TRBV5-6 to TRBJ1-2; no firm D call. Germline V gene sequence: CDR1 SGHDT, CDR2 YYEEEE. V dropped 4 bases and J dropped 2 bases, with 12 bases sitting between them. The CDR3 sequence is 14 residues long. CDR3 protein: CASSINTVNYGYTF. DNA for the CDR3: TGTGCCAGCAGCATTAATACGGTGAACTATGGCTACACCTTC.

This clone appeared a few times. The chain links TRBV19 to TRBJ2-3; 7 positions agree with TRBD2. The CDR3 spans 16 residues. Germline loops: CDR1 LNHDA, CDR2 SQIVND (reference sequence). Trimming at V came to 1 base and at J to 0 bases, leaving 4 bases not matched to a gene. CDR3 sequence (DNA): TGTGCCAGTAGTATAGGTGGGGGACTAAGCACAGATACGCAGTATTTT. This translates into CASSIGGGLSTDTQYF.

The chain has TRBV2 and TRBJ2-1, with TRBD2 identical over 11 bases. The germline CDR1 and CDR2 sequences are SNHLY and FYNNEI. The CDR3 loop spans 15 amino acids. Losses at the gene ends were 5 bases for V and 5 bases for J; bases not matched to a gene: 5. The CDR3 spells CASSLLAGADNEQFF. The CDR3 nucleotides are TGTGCCAGCAGTTTACTAGCGGGAGCTGACAATGAGCAGTTCTTC.

The CDR3 loop reads CASSSLAGYGELFF. The CDR3 DNA reads TGTGCCAGCAGTTCATTAGCGGGATACGGGGAGCTGTTTTTT. This chain uses TRBV7-8 with TRBJ2-2; 8 bases are shared with TRBD2. After removal of 6 bases from V and 7 bases from J, the junction contained 7 bases not matched to a gene. Germline V gene data show CDR1 as SGHVS and CDR2 as FQNEAQ. This CDR3 has 14 residues.

This clone is labeled medium-sized. J is TRBJ1-2 and V is TRBV18; D possibly corresponds to TRBD1 (5 bases). CDR3 length: 13 residues. CDR1 is KGHSH and CDR2 is LQKENI in the germline V gene. The V gene lost 6 bases and the J gene lost 5 bases, with 13 bases spanning the gap. CDR3 loop: CASSVQGGYGYTF. The CDR3 region has the DNA TGTGCCAGCTCCGTCCAGGGAGGGTATGGCTACACCTTC.

This chain connects TRBV6-1 to TRBJ2-5; D unresolved. Judging by the DNA end, TRBJ2-7 fits better; the J call may be wrong. This CDR3 region has 11 residues. Germline loops: CDR1 MNHNS, CDR2 SASEGT. CDR3 in amino acids: CASSEWDEQYF. The CDR3 nucleotides are TGTGCCAGCAGTGAATGGGACGAGCAGTACTTC.

The rearrangement links TRBV10-1 to TRBJ2-3, with D possibly being TRBD1 or TRBD2 (5 bases each). V lost 2 bases, J lost 2 bases, and 8 bases lay in between. Germline CDR1 is WNHNN and CDR2 is SYGVQD (reference sequence). The CDR3 contains 14 residues. Here the CDR3 reads CASSEGGYTDTQYF. The DNA of the CDR3 is TGCGCCAGCAGTGAGGGGGGTTACACAGATACGCAGTATTTT.

This clone is a singleton in its sample. Since a far larger clone is one base different, this is likely a read error. The sample holds other DNA sequences that translate to the same CDR3. This chain joins TRBV28 and TRBJ2-7, with 12 bases aligning to TRBD1. This CDR3 has 16 amino acids. Germline-derived CDR1 and CDR2 are MDHEN and SYDVKM. The CDR3 DNA reads as TGTGCCAGCAGTCCCCCGGGACAGGGGGCAAAAAACGAGCAGTACTTT. This codes for CASSPPGQGAKNEQYF.

This clone was detected only once. This chain joins TRBV5-4 and TRBJ2-5; 7 bases are a match to TRBD2. V lost 4 bases, J lost 5 bases, and 11 bases stayed unmatched. The CDR3 length is 15 residues. The V gene's germline CDR1 is SGHNT and CDR2 YYREEE (reference sequence). CDR3 bases: TGTGCCAGCAGCAGATGGGCCCTGGGGGGGGAGACCCAGTACTTC. Amino acids: CASSRWALGGETQYF.

The chain is built from TRBV5-4 and TRBJ2-3, with 11 bases fitting TRBD2. The germline gives CDR1 SGHNT, CDR2 YYREEE (reference sequence). The CDR3 extends over 15 amino acids. J was trimmed by 5 bases and V by 4 bases; bases with no gene match: 6. CDR3 nucleotides: TGTGCCAGCAGCGTTAGTCTAGCGGGAGGAGATACGCAGTATTTT. It is translated as CASSVSLAGGDTQYF.

This chain connects TRBV18 to TRBJ1-3; unclear D gene. Germline V CDR1 and CDR2: KGHSH, LQKENI. The CDR3 runs to 16 residues. V dropped 3 bases and J dropped 3 bases, with 15 bases sitting between them. Written as DNA, the CDR3 is TGTGCCAGCTCACCCATCACCAGCAGAATTGGAAACACCATATATTTT. Its protein product is CASSPITSRIGNTIYF.

V is TRBV10-1 and J is TRBJ2-1; the D gene is possibly TRBD2 (6 bases). Germline V CDR1 and CDR2: WNHNN, SYGVQD (reference sequence). This CDR3 is 16 amino acids long. V gave up 5 bases and J gave up 1 base, with 15 bases separating them. CDR3 bases: TGCGCCAGCAGTTATGTCGCGGGAAGTTCCTACAATGAGCAGTTCTTC. As protein: CASSYVAGSSYNEQFF.

V usage is TRBV5-1 and J usage is TRBJ1-4; D is perhaps TRBD1 (6 bases). The V end lost 5 bases, the J end lost 7 bases, and 21 bases lay between the germline ends. Germline CDR1 SGHRS, CDR2 YFSETQ. CDR3 size: 16 residues. The CDR3 reads CASRPTIGGSSEKLFF. CDR3 bases: TGCGCCAGCAGACCGACTATAGGGGGTTCCAGTGAAAAACTGTTTTTT. Filled out from reference TRBV5-1 and TRBJ1-4, the complete variable domain reads KAGVTQTPRYLIKTRGQQVTLSCSPISGHRSVSWYQQTPGQGLQFLFEYFSETQRNKGNFPGRFSGRQFSNSRSEMNVSTLELGDSALYLCASRPTIGGSSEKLFFGSGTQLSVL.

This clone was seen a single time. In nucleotides, the CDR3 is TGTGCCAGCAGTCTGAAAACGATGGGGGGACTAGCGGGAGATACCGGGGAGCTGTTTTTT. Its translation is CASSLKTMGGLAGDTGELFF. The V gene is TRBV5-4, the J gene TRBJ2-2; 14 bases align to TRBD2. The CDR3 is made up of 20 amino acids. CDR1 SGHNT and CDR2 YYREEE come from the germline V gene (reference sequence). Trimming at V came to 5 bases and at J to 5 bases, leaving 17 bases not matched to a gene.

The chain has TRBV27 and TRBJ1-4, with D perhaps matching TRBD1 (5 bases). The V gene's germline CDR1 is MNHEY and CDR2 SMNVEV (reference sequence). V gave up 6 bases and J gave up 7 bases, with 12 bases separating them. The CDR3 spans 13 residues. The CDR3 sequence is CASRGRVREKLFF. The CDR3 region has the DNA TGTGCCAGCAGGGGCAGGGTGCGTGAAAAACTGTTTTTT.

The rearrangement joins TRBV11-3 to TRBJ1-5; D not certain. The CDR3 is 12 residues long. Trimming removed 1 base at V and 8 bases at J, with 6 bases between. Germline V lookup: CDR1 SGHNT, CDR2 YENEEA. CDR3 DNA sequence: TGTGCCAGCAGCTTAGGGGAAAAGCCCCAGCATTTT. This sequence encodes CASSLGEKPQHF.

The chain carries TRBV2 and TRBJ1-1; D may be TRBD1 (6 bases). Trimming left V 5 bases short and J 5 bases short, with 15 bases between. The CDR3 is made up of 14 amino acids. Germline CDR1 SNHLY, CDR2 FYNNEI. CDR3 sequence reads: CASSPGATRTEAFF. CDR3 coding DNA: TGTGCCAGCAGTCCGGGGGCTACGAGGACTGAAGCTTTCTTT. Based on the CDR3 plus reference TRBV2 and TRBJ1-1, the full variable domain is EPEVTQTPSHQVTQMGQEVILRCVPISNHLYFYWYRQILGQKVEFLVSFYNNEISEKSEIFDDQFSVERPDGSNFTLKIRSTKLEDSAMYFCASSPGATRTEAFFGQGTRLTVV.

This chain connects TRBV2 to TRBJ1-4; unclear D gene. Trimming left V 8 bases short and J 4 bases short, with 14 bases between. Germline loops: CDR1 SNHLY, CDR2 FYNNEI. This CDR3 region has 14 residues. CDR3 sequence reads: CASRSQGLNEKLFF. For the CDR3, the DNA is TGTGCCAGCCGATCTCAAGGACTTAATGAAAAACTGTTTTTT.

This chain connects TRBV2 to TRBJ2-1, with 7 bases lining up with TRBD2. V shed 7 bases and J 5 bases; nucleotides not matched to a gene: 8. This CDR3 spans 14 amino acids. Germline CDR1 reads SNHLY; CDR2 reads FYNNEI. The CDR3 nucleotides read TGTGCCAGCACTGGGCGGGAGTACCACAATGAGCAGTTCTTC. This sequence encodes CASTGREYHNEQFF.

The chain couples TRBV10-1 to TRBJ1-1; no reliable D call. Trimming removed 5 bases from V and 0 bases from J, with 7 bases in between. Germline V lookup: CDR1 WNHNN, CDR2 SYGVQD (reference sequence). CDR3 length: 13 residues. As DNA, the CDR3 is TGCGCCAGCAGTCGGGCCCTGAACACTGAAGCTTTCTTT. Translated: CASSRALNTEAFF.

The gene calls are TRBV5-1 and TRBJ1-1; D is perhaps TRBD1 (5 bases). V lost 3 bases and J lost 6, with 15 bases in between. This CDR3 comprises 14 residues. Germline V gene data show CDR1 as SGHRS and CDR2 as YFSETQ. DNA of the CDR3: TGCGCCAGCAGCTGGAGGGGTTCGGGCGCTGAAGCTTTCTTT. Translating it yields CASSWRGSGAEAFF.

This clone was seen once. The chain joins TRBV7-8 to TRBJ1-2; D is uncertain. Germline V gene lookup returns CDR1 SGHVS and CDR2 FQNEAQ. V lost 3 bases and J 2 bases, leaving 7 bases between the germline ends. This CDR3 comprises 13 residues. Here the CDR3 reads CASSFGVNYGYTF. The CDR3 nucleotides are TGTGCCAGCAGCTTCGGGGTCAACTATGGCTACACCTTC.

The chain couples TRBV5-4 to TRBJ2-7, with 11 positions matching TRBD2. The CDR3 has 15 residues. The V gene end was trimmed by 4 bases and the J gene end by 3 bases; junction bases not matched to a gene: 6. Germline V gene sequence: CDR1 SGHNT, CDR2 YYREEE (reference sequence). The CDR3 region is CASSAGTSGFYEQYF. The CDR3 bases are TGTGCCAGCAGCGCCGGGACTAGCGGTTTCTACGAGCAGTACTTC.

V is TRBV28 and J is TRBJ2-2, with TRBD2 matching over 7 bases. From germline, CDR1 is MDHEN and CDR2 SYDVKM. The J segment lost 5 bases and the V segment lost 8 bases, leaving 11 bases of the junction unmatched. The CDR3 has 15 amino acids. CDR3 protein: CASGDGGRNTGELFF. The CDR3 DNA sequence: TGTGCCAGCGGGGATGGCGGGAGAAATACCGGGGAGCTGTTTTTT.

This chain connects TRBV19 to TRBJ2-6; TRBD2 agrees at 11 bases. The V segment lost 1 base and the J segment 4 bases; nucleotides outside the gene matches: 9. CDR1 is LNHDA, CDR2 SQIVND, per germline (reference sequence). The CDR3 runs 19 residues. The CDR3 DNA follows: TGTGCCAGTAGTATAGCAGGGCTAGCGGGAGGAGCCGGGGCCAACGTCCTGACTTTC. Protein sequence: CASSIAGLAGGAGANVLTF.

The chain is built from TRBV28 and TRBJ1-2, with D hard to call. The CDR3 has 16 amino acids. CDR1 and CDR2 (germline): MDHEN, SYDVKM. Trimming cost V 1 base and J 5 bases, with 17 bases left between them. CDR3 sequence: CASSLYVRTGRYGYTF. The DNA of the CDR3 is TGTGCCAGCAGTTTATACGTACGGACGGGGAGATATGGCTACACCTTC.